This T cell receptor beta chain was sequenced for a study of shared T cell receptors in the human thymus. CDR3 size: 18 residues. V trimming: 9 bases; J trimming: 0 bases; junction bases outside the gene matches: 19. Germline lookup yields CDR1 LNHDA and CDR2 SQIVND (reference sequence). Some clones are missing from TCRdb's copy, which holds only in-frame ones; the method was immunoSEQ multiplex PCR. The sample shows 500,000 to 750,000 clones, roughly 90% of them seen only once. These data also formed part of another study, on human thymus T cells. That source notes: Donors were healthy Finnish babies undergoing corrective operations for congenital heart defects.

This receptor was identified in a boy in the first two years of life with a congenital heart defect. Sequenced sample: thymocytes. This sequence joins TRBV19 and TRBJ1-2; 7 positions agree with TRBD1. CDR3 sequence (DNA): TGTGCCAGCCACACGATGACCGGGACAGATGTTACTAACTATGGCTACACCTTC. Encoded protein: CASHTMTGTDVTNYGYTF.